The 30 T cell receptor beta chains below come from one sample, sequenced in a study of shared clonotypes between healthy human individuals. The protocol was immunoSEQ multiplex PCR, while the TCRdb copy is restricted to in-frame clones and leaves out a portion. The sample yields more than 2 million clones, about 94% seen once. Terminally differentiated effector memory CD45RA+ cells were excluded from the naive CD8 cells, which were CD45RO-negative and positively selected for CCR7. Source material: naive CD8+ T cells from PBMCs. Receptor source: a young man in good health. Some clones in this sample may be carry-over from other donors' samples.

The chain employs TRBV18 and TRBJ2-7; 7 bases are shared with TRBD2. V was clipped by 3 bases and J by 2 bases; unmatched bases: 7. This CDR3 has 15 residues. From germline, CDR1 is KGHSH and CDR2 LQKENI. CDR3 amino acids: CASSPSPGGAYEQYF. Written as DNA, the CDR3 is TGTGCCAGCTCACCTTCACCGGGAGGCGCCTACGAGCAGTACTTC. The full variable domain, completed using reference TRBV18 and TRBJ2-7, is NAGVMQNPRHLVRRRGQEARLRCSPMKGHSHVYWYRQLPEEGLKFMVYLQKENIIDESGMPKERFSAEFPKEGPSILRIQQVVRGDSAAYFCASSPSPGGAYEQYFGPGTRLTVT.

This chain connects TRBV2 to TRBJ1-1; D possibly corresponds to TRBD1 (6 bases). There are 16 residues in the CDR3. The germline V gene encodes CDR1 SNHLY and CDR2 FYNNEI. V dropped 0 bases and J dropped 1 base, with 12 bases sitting between them. CDR3 DNA: TGTGCCAGCAGTGAAGCGGAGGGGGGGGAGAACACTGAAGCTTTCTTT. Its translation: CASSEAEGGENTEAFF.

This clone was counted a few times. The J gene is TRBJ1-1, the V gene TRBV28; D call uncertain. The CDR3 is 15 amino acids. Trimming left V 3 bases short and J 4 bases short, with 15 bases between. Germline values: CDR1 MDHEN, CDR2 SYDVKM. The CDR3 region is CASSFRWGLGTEAFF. CDR3 DNA sequence: TGTGCCAGCAGTTTTAGGTGGGGATTAGGCACTGAAGCTTTCTTT.

The chain joins TRBV7-9 to TRBJ1-2, with TRBD1 matching 7 bases. The J segment lost 6 bases and the V segment lost 5 bases, leaving 24 bases of the junction unmatched. This CDR3 is 19 amino acids long. CDR1 is SEHNR, CDR2 FQNEAQ, per germline (reference sequence). The CDR3 loop is CASSTPSGTESATSNGYTF. Here the CDR3 DNA reads TGTGCCAGCAGCACCCCCTCCGGGACAGAGTCCGCTACGTCTAATGGCTACACCTTC.

This rearrangement joins TRBV7-8 to TRBJ2-7; the match to TRBD1 covers 8 bases. Trimming at V came to 4 bases and at J to 3 bases, leaving 8 bases not matched to a gene. The germline V gene has CDR1 SGHVS and CDR2 FQNEAQ. There are 15 residues in the CDR3. Here the CDR3 reads CASSSTGTGDYEQYF. The CDR3 DNA reads as TGTGCCAGCAGCTCAACCGGGACAGGAGACTACGAGCAGTACTTC.

CDR3 bases: TGTGCCAGCAGCTTAGGTCCAGGGGCCGGACCTAGCACAGATACGCAGTATTTT. Translated: CASSLGPGAGPSTDTQYF. The gene calls are TRBV11-2 and TRBJ2-3, with a tentative D call TRBD1 (6 bases). Between the trimmed V and J ends, which lost 1 base and 0 bases, there was a span of 17 bases. Germline values: CDR1 SGHAT, CDR2 FQNNGV. This CDR3 has 18 amino acids.

The chain employs TRBV5-1 and TRBJ2-3, with TRBD1 matching 11 bases. The CDR3 totals 18 residues. In germline, CDR1 is SGHRS, CDR2 YFSETQ. With 4 bases clipped from V and 5 bases from J, the junction kept 15 bases outside the gene matches. As DNA, the CDR3 is TGCGCCAGCAGCCTGGGACGGAGGACAGGGGGCATCTTAGATACGCAGTATTTT. This translates into CASSLGRRTGGILDTQYF. The full variable domain, rest sourced from reference TRBV5-1 and TRBJ2-3, is KAGVTQTPRYLIKTRGQQVTLSCSPISGHRSVSWYQQTPGQGLQFLFEYFSETQRNKGNFPGRFSGRQFSNSRSEMNVSTLELGDSALYLCASSLGRRTGGILDTQYFGPGTRLTVL.

The chain has TRBV27 and TRBJ2-5; D is perhaps TRBD2 (6 bases). Per the germline V gene, CDR1 is MNHEY and CDR2 is SMNVEV (reference sequence). V was clipped by 0 bases and J by 3 bases, with 14 bases between them. The length of the CDR3 is 16 residues. In DNA form, the CDR3 reads TGTGCCAGCAGTTTATCTCCAGGGTGGGGGGAAGAGACCCAGTACTTC. This encodes CASSLSPGWGEETQYF.

The chain couples TRBV2 to TRBJ2-1; tentative D call: TRBD2 (6 bases). Germline assignment: CDR1 SNHLY and CDR2 FYNNEI. CDR3 length: 17 residues. V lost 0 bases, J lost 2 bases, and 14 bases lay in between. DNA of the CDR3: TGTGCCAGCAGTGAAGCGCGAGCGGGCACACCCTACAATGAGCAGTTCTTC. The encoded protein is CASSEARAGTPYNEQFF.

The chain employs TRBV4-3 and TRBJ1-2, with 7 bases matching TRBD1. The CDR3 length is 15 residues. Per germline, CDR1 LGHNA and CDR2 YSLEER. J was trimmed by 5 bases and V by 2 bases; bases with no gene match: 8. CDR3 sequence: CASSQYASGGYGYTF. CDR3 nucleotides: TGCGCCAGCAGCCAATACGCGTCAGGGGGATATGGCTACACCTTC.

The CDR3 bases are TGTGCCAGCAGCGCGGGACTAGCGGGGGACACAGATACGCAGTATTTT. Translating gives CASSAGLAGDTDTQYF. The J gene is TRBJ2-3, the V gene TRBV9; TRBD2 matches 14 bases. V trimming: 3 bases; J trimming: 2 bases; junction bases outside the gene matches: 2. Looked up from germline, CDR1 is SGDLS and CDR2 is YYNGEE. This CDR3 has 16 amino acids. The complete variable domain, with remaining parts taken from reference TRBV9 and TRBJ2-3, reads DSGVTQTPKHLITATGQRVTLRCSPRSGDLSVYWYQQSLDQGLQFLIQYYNGEERAKGNILERFSAQQFPDLHSELNLSSLELGDSALYFCASSAGLAGDTDTQYFGPGTRLTVL.

The J gene is TRBJ2-1, the V gene TRBV10-3, with 16 positions matching TRBD2. CDR3 size: 17 residues. Unmatched junction bases numbered 5, after V lost 3 bases and J lost 6 bases. The germline gives CDR1 ENHRY, CDR2 SYGVKD. CDR3 protein: CAISDSGTSGRANEQFF. CDR3 coding DNA: TGTGCCATCAGTGACTCTGGGACTAGCGGGAGGGCCAATGAGCAGTTCTTC.

The V and J genes are TRBV4-3 and TRBJ2-5; no firm D call. Between the trimmed V and J ends, which lost 1 base and 5 bases, there was a span of 14 bases. CDR1 and CDR2 (germline): LGHNA, YSLEER. The CDR3 covers 15 residues. CDR3 loop: CASSQAPLGEETQYF. DNA of the CDR3: TGCGCCAGCAGCCAAGCTCCGCTCGGCGAGGAGACCCAGTACTTC.

This clone has a single count. The rearrangement joins TRBV15 to TRBJ1-3; D is uncertain. Trimming took 3 bases from V and 4 from J, leaving 13 bases between them. This CDR3 region has 15 residues. CDR1 and CDR2 (germline): LNHNV, YYDKDF (reference sequence). CDR3 sequence reads: CATSSQVGLGNTIYF. CDR3 sequence (DNA): TGTGCCACCAGCAGTCAAGTCGGGCTGGGAAACACCATATATTTT.

This clone was counted a few times. This chain connects TRBV9 to TRBJ1-2; a possible D gene is TRBD1 (5 bases). Deletions cut 0 bases from V and 8 bases from J, with 14 bases between. The CDR3 has 14 amino acids. CDR1 and CDR2 (germline): SGDLS, YYNGEE. The CDR3 DNA follows: TGTGCCAGCAGCGTAGGGGACGGAACCTGGGGCTACACCTTC. This codes for CASSVGDGTWGYTF.

On this clone itself: This sample includes further DNA sequences coding for the same CDR3. As DNA, the CDR3 is TGTGCCAGCAGCCCGGGGAGGACCTACGAGCAGTACTTC. It translates to CASSPGRTYEQYF. The chain recombines TRBV27 with TRBJ2-7, with D perhaps TRBD2 (6 bases). The CDR3 spans 13 residues. Germline lookup yields CDR1 MNHEY and CDR2 SMNVEV (reference sequence). V lost 6 bases to trimming and J lost 2 bases, with 11 bases between them.

This rearrangement joins TRBV27 to TRBJ2-7, with TRBD2 matching over 10 bases. V trimming: 5 bases; J trimming: 5 bases; junction bases outside the gene matches: 3. The CDR3 is 13 amino acids. Germline CDR1 MNHEY, CDR2 SMNVEV (reference sequence). The DNA for the CDR3 is TGTGCCAGCAGTCCCGGGACTAGCGACGAGCAGTACTTC. It translates to CASSPGTSDEQYF.

The rearrangement uses TRBV6-5 and TRBJ1-1; D gene unclear. The CDR3 consists of 14 residues. Germline values: CDR1 MNHEY, CDR2 SVGAGI. The V and J ends lost 11 bases and 3 bases respectively, with 19 bases between them. Written as DNA, the CDR3 is TGTGCCTCTTCCCCGGTGGAGGGCTACACTGAAGCTTTCTTT. Its protein is CASSPVEGYTEAFF.

The V gene is TRBV9, the J gene TRBJ2-3, with D unclear. V was cut by 6 bases and J by 1 base, with 15 bases left in between. The CDR3 has 15 residues. CDR1 SGDLS and CDR2 YYNGEE come from the germline V gene. As DNA, the CDR3 is TGTGCCAGCACCTCCTTTGGCGCAGGCACAGATACGCAGTATTTT. Residues: CASTSFGAGTDTQYF.

The rearrangement joins TRBV28 to TRBJ2-7; the D is unclear. The CDR3 consists of 15 residues. Germline V gene data show CDR1 as MDHEN and CDR2 as SYDVKM. With 3 bases removed from V and 0 bases from J, the gap between germline ends came to 12 bases. CDR3 DNA: TGTGCCAGCAGTTTCGCGTTGGCAACCTCCTACGAGCAGTACTTC. Its translation: CASSFALATSYEQYF.

V and J are TRBV15 and TRBJ2-5; 15 nucleotides align to TRBD2. The V and J ends lost 0 bases and 9 bases, in that order; junction bases with no gene match: 2. CDR3 length: 15 amino acids. Germline assignment: CDR1 LNHNV and CDR2 YYDKDF (reference sequence). The CDR3 reads CATSRDGLAGGAQYF. As DNA, the CDR3 is TGTGCCACCAGCAGAGACGGACTAGCGGGAGGGGCCCAGTACTTC.

The chain is built from TRBV4-3 and TRBJ2-3; D is ambiguous. CDR1 LGHNA and CDR2 YSLEER come from the germline V gene. The length of the CDR3 is 14 residues. Trimming shortened V by 0 bases and J by 4 bases, and 8 bases separated the two germline ends. The CDR3 loop reads CASSQETKADTQYF. CDR3 in DNA: TGCGCCAGCAGCCAAGAGACCAAAGCAGATACGCAGTATTTT.

The chain has TRBV7-9 and TRBJ2-7; maybe TRBD1 (6 bases). CDR3 size: 12 residues. CDR1 and CDR2 (germline): SEHNR, FQNEAQ (reference sequence). V was clipped by 5 bases and J by 5 bases, with 10 bases between them. The DNA for the CDR3 is TGTGCCAGCAGCCGGAACAGGGACGAGCAGTACTTC. It is translated as CASSRNRDEQYF.

In the case of this clone: The same CDR3 can be traced to other DNA sequences in this sample. The rearrangement links TRBV13 to TRBJ2-7; D not resolved. This CDR3 region has 13 residues. CDR1 and CDR2 from the germline V gene are PRHDT and FYEKMQ (reference sequence). Between the trimmed V and J ends, which lost 5 bases and 4 bases, there was a span of 12 bases. The CDR3 region is CASSPGPSYEQYF. The CDR3 nucleotides are TGTGCCAGCAGCCCCGGGCCCAGTTACGAGCAGTACTTC. Supplemented by reference TRBV13 and TRBJ2-7, the full variable domain reads AAGVIQSPRHLIKEKRETATLKCYPIPRHDTVYWYQQGPGQDPQFLISFYEKMQSDKGSIPDRFSAQQFSDYHSELNMSSLELGDSALYFCASSPGPSYEQYFGPGTRLTVT.

V is TRBV11-2 and J is TRBJ1-4, with D perhaps TRBD1 (5 bases). CDR1 and CDR2 (germline): SGHAT, FQNNGV. V shed 4 bases and J shed 8 bases, with 14 bases lying between them. The CDR3 has 14 amino acids. The CDR3 loop is CASSSRGRDEKLFF. Here the CDR3 DNA reads TGTGCCAGCAGCTCCCGCGGCAGGGACGAAAAACTGTTTTTT.

The J gene is TRBJ2-2, the V gene TRBV28; D is unresolved. The CDR3 is 12 residues long. Germline V CDR1 and CDR2: MDHEN, SYDVKM. CDR3 residues: CGAYSDTGELFF. DNA of the CDR3: TGTGGAGCATATTCGGACACCGGGGAGCTGTTTTTT.

The chain carries TRBV5-1 and TRBJ2-1; no clear D. V lost 4 bases, J lost 8 bases, and 16 bases lay in between. The CDR3 spans 14 residues. The germline gives CDR1 SGHRS, CDR2 YFSETQ. In DNA, the CDR3 is TGCGCCAGCAGCGCTGGTGGCGGAAACTATGAGCAGTTCTTC. It codes for CASSAGGGNYEQFF.

This clone showed up just once. This chain joins TRBV28 and TRBJ2-1; unclear D gene. V was cut by 5 bases and J by 4 bases, with 15 bases left in between. CDR3 length: 15 amino acids. CDR1 and CDR2 (germline): MDHEN, SYDVKM. CDR3 in DNA: TGTGCCAGCAGTCTCCACGGTGAACATTACAATGAGCAGTTCTTC. Amino acids: CASSLHGEHYNEQFF.

The chain couples TRBV7-6 to TRBJ1-5, with D possibly matching TRBD1 (5 bases). V lost 5 bases and J 7 bases, leaving 15 bases between the germline ends. Germline-derived CDR1 and CDR2 are SGHVS and FNYEAQ. The CDR3 runs to 14 residues. The CDR3 is CASSPTGLGQPQHF. DNA of the CDR3: TGTGCCAGCAGCCCTACAGGTCTTGGGCAGCCCCAGCATTTT.

The chain combines TRBV13 with TRBJ2-1; TRBD1 matches 9 bases. Germline values: CDR1 PRHDT, CDR2 FYEKMQ (reference sequence). The trim removed 4 bases at V and 2 bases at J, leaving 6 bases unmatched. There are 16 residues in the CDR3. The CDR3 protein is CASSSRRDRAYNEQFF. The CDR3 DNA reads as TGTGCCAGCAGCTCACGACGGGACAGGGCCTACAATGAGCAGTTCTTC.